Below, 20 T cell receptor beta chains from the same sample are listed, as sequenced in a study of cytomegalovirus exposure and HLA in healthy donors. PCR employed 60 Vbeta and 13 Jbeta primers. TCRdb's table, derived via immunoSEQ multiplex PCR, lists solely in-frame clones and lacks some. The sample comprises over 95,000 clones, about 74% of which are singletons, and less than 8.5% rests with the top ten. Sequenced material: PBMCs. The receptor set was obtained from a female donor in good health and CMV-seronegative.

This sequence joins TRBV5-4 and TRBJ1-2; D is unresolved. The V end was cut by 4 bases, the J end by 4 bases, with 14 bases between. The CDR3 is made up of 14 amino acids. Germline V gives CDR1 SGHNT, CDR2 YYREEE (reference sequence). In nucleotides, the CDR3 is TGTGCCAGCAGCGGGCAAGCTACCATCTATGGCTACACCTTC. Protein product: CASSGQATIYGYTF.

The rearrangement joins TRBV6-1 to TRBJ2-7, with D possibly matching TRBD2 (6 bases). The CDR3 is made up of 14 amino acids. The V gene's germline CDR1 is MNHNS and CDR2 SASEGT. Trimming pared 7 bases from V and 3 bases from J, leaving 16 bases between. The chain's CDR3 is CASTLAGQNYEQYF. The CDR3 coding sequence is TGTGCCAGCACCCTTGCGGGGCAGAACTACGAGCAGTACTTC.

This chain joins TRBV28 and TRBJ2-7; 8 nucleotides align to TRBD1. The V gene's germline CDR1 is MDHEN and CDR2 SYDVKM. J lost 4 bases, V lost 4 bases, and 6 bases had no gene match. The length of the CDR3 is 14 residues. CDR3 bases: TGTGCCAGCAGTTCCGGGACAGGCCTATACGAGCAGTACTTC. Translated: CASSSGTGLYEQYF. The full variable domain, in which reference TRBV28 and TRBJ2-7 provide the parts outside the CDR3, is DVKVTQSSRYLVKRTGEKVFLECVQDMDHENMFWYRQDPGLGLRLIYFSYDVKMKEKGDIPEGYSVSREKKERFSLILESASTNQTSMYLCASSSGTGLYEQYFGPGTRLTVT.

The chain is built from TRBV10-3 and TRBJ1-6; a possible D gene is TRBD1 (6 bases). From germline, CDR1 is ENHRY and CDR2 SYGVKD. The CDR3 is 16 residues long. V gave up 3 bases and J gave up 2 bases, with 11 bases separating them. The CDR3 DNA sequence: TGTGCCATCAGTGACTCACAGGGCGCCTATAATTCACCCCTCCACTTT. Protein: CAISDSQGAYNSPLHF.

The chain has TRBV9 and TRBJ1-1; weak D call: TRBD1 (5 bases). CDR3 length: 14 residues. Trimming left V 3 bases short and J 4 bases short, with 13 bases between. In germline, CDR1 is SGDLS, CDR2 YYNGEE. In DNA form, the CDR3 reads TGTGCCAGCAGCGGAACAGGTTCCCCCACTGAAGCTTTCTTT. This translates into CASSGTGSPTEAFF. The variable domain in full, with the rest retrieved from reference TRBV9 and TRBJ1-1, is DSGVTQTPKHLITATGQRVTLRCSPRSGDLSVYWYQQSLDQGLQFLIQYYNGEERAKGNILERFSAQQFPDLHSELNLSSLELGDSALYFCASSGTGSPTEAFFGQGTRLTVV.

This clone was counted a few times. V is TRBV4-3 and J is TRBJ1-1; D gene ambiguous. V lost 0 bases, J lost 4 bases, and 15 bases lay in between. The CDR3 covers 16 residues. Germline-derived CDR1 and CDR2 are LGHNA and YSLEER. The CDR3 is CASSQDLGYRGTEAFF. DNA of the CDR3: TGCGCCAGCAGCCAAGATCTTGGATACCGGGGCACTGAAGCTTTCTTT.

The chain joins TRBV29-1 to TRBJ2-7; TRBD2 aligns across 9 bases. Germline V lookup: CDR1 SQVTM, CDR2 ANQGSEA. J lost 4 bases, V lost 3 bases, and 7 bases had no gene match. This CDR3 has 14 residues. The CDR3 loop is CSVEGTSGLYEQYF. The CDR3 DNA follows: TGCAGCGTTGAGGGCACTAGCGGGTTGTACGAGCAGTACTTC.

About this clone itself: The sample holds other DNA sequences that translate to the same CDR3. J is TRBJ1-1 and V is TRBV29-1, with D possibly TRBD1 on 5 matching bases. Trimming stripped 4 bases from V and 3 bases from J, with 9 bases between. The CDR3 has 12 amino acids. Germline V lookup: CDR1 SQVTM, CDR2 ANQGSEA. CDR3 region: CSVGRGDTEAFF. The CDR3 nucleotides are TGCAGCGTTGGCCGGGGGGACACTGAAGCTTTCTTT.

The chain has TRBV6-5 and TRBJ1-2; 8 bases match TRBD1. The length of the CDR3 is 16 residues. The germline gives CDR1 MNHEY, CDR2 SVGAGI. The ends lost 0 bases at V and 2 bases at J; junction bases unmatched: 5. CDR3 region: CASSYSGQAYNYGYTF. The CDR3 DNA follows: TGTGCCAGCAGTTACTCGGGACAGGCATACAACTATGGCTACACCTTC.

The chain carries TRBV11-3 and TRBJ2-3; TRBD2 is a possible D gene (6 bases). CDR3 length: 15 residues. In germline, CDR1 is SGHNT, CDR2 YENEEA. V was shortened by 5 bases and J by 0 bases, with 12 bases between the two germline ends. The CDR3 loop is CASSPPGTSTDTQYF. The CDR3, as DNA: TGTGCCAGCAGCCCCCCGGGGACTAGCACAGATACGCAGTATTTT.

In DNA, the CDR3 is TGCGCCAGCAGTGTTACCGGGACTAGCGGAGAGACCCAGTACTTC. Translating it yields CASSVTGTSGETQYF. V gene TRBV10-1 combines with J gene TRBJ2-5; 11 bases match TRBD2. This CDR3 is 15 amino acids long. The germline CDR1 and CDR2 sequences are WNHNN and SYGVQD (reference sequence). The trim removed 4 bases at V and 4 bases at J, leaving 5 bases unmatched.

This clone appeared once. V and J are TRBV5-6 and TRBJ2-2; TRBD1 agrees at 9 bases. There are 12 residues in the CDR3. CDR1 and CDR2 (germline): SGHDT, YYEEEE. V shed 2 bases, J shed 14 bases, and the junction held 4 bases outside the gene matches. The CDR3 coding sequence is TGTGCCAGCAGCTTCGGGACAGGGAATCTGTTTTTT. Its translation is CASSFGTGNLFF.

This rearrangement joins TRBV4-3 to TRBJ2-1; 8 nucleotides agree with TRBD2. Losses at the gene ends were 0 bases for V and 3 bases for J; bases not matched to a gene: 4. CDR3 length: 16 residues. Looked up from germline, CDR1 is LGHNA and CDR2 is YSLEER. CDR3 region: CASSQDTSGSYNEQFF. The CDR3 bases are TGCGCCAGCAGCCAAGATACGAGCGGGAGCTACAATGAGCAGTTCTTC.

The rearrangement joins TRBV30 to TRBJ1-6; TRBD1 aligns across 7 bases. V was clipped by 1 base and J by 9 bases; unmatched bases: 3. The CDR3 loop spans 13 amino acids. CDR1 is GTSNPN and CDR2 is SVGIG in the germline V gene (reference sequence). The CDR3 spells CAWSDRGGSPLHF. CDR3 nucleotides: TGTGCCTGGAGTGACAGGGGTGGTTCACCCCTCCACTTT.

The rearrangement links TRBV4-3 to TRBJ2-3, with TRBD2 as a possible D gene (7 bases). From germline, CDR1 is LGHNA and CDR2 YSLEER. The CDR3 loop spans 17 amino acids. The V gene lost 0 bases and the J gene lost 4 bases, with 17 bases spanning the gap. CDR3 sequence: CASSQDGGREPSDTQYF. CDR3 DNA sequence: TGCGCCAGCAGCCAAGATGGGGGGCGGGAGCCGTCAGATACGCAGTATTTT.

The chain couples TRBV7-9 to TRBJ1-6, with D tentatively TRBD1 (5 bases). Germline V gene sequence: CDR1 SEHNR, CDR2 FQNEAQ (reference sequence). This CDR3 is built from 18 residues. V dropped 5 bases and J dropped 6 bases, with 23 bases sitting between them. The CDR3 loop reads CASSPPPAPRGRNSPLHF. CDR3 nucleotides: TGTGCCAGCAGCCCTCCGCCCGCACCTAGGGGTCGTAATTCACCCCTCCACTTT.

This rearrangement joins TRBV7-2 to TRBJ1-5, with D uncertain. V was shortened by 5 bases and J by 4 bases, with 9 bases between the two germline ends. The CDR3 is made up of 13 amino acids. Germline loops: CDR1 SGHTA, CDR2 FQGNSA. The DNA of the CDR3 is TGTGCCAGCAGCGTTAGAGGGAATCAGCCCCAGCATTTT. It yields the protein CASSVRGNQPQHF.

This clone was counted a single time. The junction departs from germline at one end; a sequencing error may be responsible. Written as DNA, the CDR3 is TGTGCCAGCAGCCAAGGGGACTGGAACGAGCAGTACTTC. The encoded protein is CASSQGDWNEQYF. The J gene is TRBJ2-7, the V gene TRBV4-1; TRBD2 is a possible D gene (6 bases). CDR3 length equals 13 residues. Germline V CDR1 and CDR2: MGHRA, YSYEKL.

This clone has only a few counts. The CDR3 DNA reads TGTGCCATCGGGCCAAGTGGAGGCAGCTCCTACGAGCAGTACTTC. This sequence encodes CAIGPSGGSSYEQYF. The chain employs TRBV10-3 and TRBJ2-7; a possible D gene is TRBD2 (5 bases). Trimming left V 8 bases short and J 0 bases short, with 17 bases between. The CDR3 runs to 15 residues. Per germline, CDR1 ENHRY and CDR2 SYGVKD.

V and J are TRBV27 and TRBJ1-2; tentative D call: TRBD1 (6 bases). CDR1 MNHEY and CDR2 SMNVEV come from the germline V gene (reference sequence). This CDR3 region has 17 residues. The germline V and J ends were trimmed by 4 bases and 4 bases, with 22 bases remaining between them. CDR3 bases: TGTGCCAGCAGTTCCATGCCGAGGGGGGGAAAGGGCTATGGCTACACCTTC. Residues: CASSSMPRGGKGYGYTF.